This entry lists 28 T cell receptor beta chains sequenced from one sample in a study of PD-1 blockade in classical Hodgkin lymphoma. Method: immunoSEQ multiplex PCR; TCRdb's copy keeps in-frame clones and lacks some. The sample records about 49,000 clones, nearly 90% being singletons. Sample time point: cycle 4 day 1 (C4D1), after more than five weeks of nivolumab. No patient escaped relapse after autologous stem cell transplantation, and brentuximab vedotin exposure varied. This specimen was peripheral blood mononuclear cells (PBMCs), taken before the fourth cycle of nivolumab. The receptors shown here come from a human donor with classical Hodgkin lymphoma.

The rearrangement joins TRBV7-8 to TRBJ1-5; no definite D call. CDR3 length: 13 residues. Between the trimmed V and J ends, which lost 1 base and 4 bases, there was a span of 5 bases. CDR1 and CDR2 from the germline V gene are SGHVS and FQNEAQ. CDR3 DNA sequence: TGTGCCAGCAGCTTAGATCGTAATCAGCCCCAGCATTTT. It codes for CASSLDRNQPQHF. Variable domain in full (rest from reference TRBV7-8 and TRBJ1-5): GAGVSQSPRYKVAKRGQDVALRCDPISGHVSLFWYQQALGQGPEFLTYFQNEAQLDKSGLPSDRFFAERPEGSVSTLKIQRTQQEDSAVYLCASSLDRNQPQHFGDGTRLSIL.

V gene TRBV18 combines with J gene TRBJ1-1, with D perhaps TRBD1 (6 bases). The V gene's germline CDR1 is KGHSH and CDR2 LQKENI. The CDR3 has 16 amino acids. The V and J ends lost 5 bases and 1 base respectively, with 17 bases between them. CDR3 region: CASSTKTGTKNTEAFF. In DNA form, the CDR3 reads TGTGCCAGCTCAACAAAAACCGGGACAAAGAACACTGAAGCTTTCTTT.

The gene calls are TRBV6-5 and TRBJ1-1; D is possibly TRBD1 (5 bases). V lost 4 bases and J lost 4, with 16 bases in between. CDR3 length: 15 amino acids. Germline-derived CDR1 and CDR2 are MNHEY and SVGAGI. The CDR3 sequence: CASSLPTGGGTEAFF. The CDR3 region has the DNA TGTGCCAGCAGTTTACCCACGGGGGGAGGCACTGAAGCTTTCTTT.

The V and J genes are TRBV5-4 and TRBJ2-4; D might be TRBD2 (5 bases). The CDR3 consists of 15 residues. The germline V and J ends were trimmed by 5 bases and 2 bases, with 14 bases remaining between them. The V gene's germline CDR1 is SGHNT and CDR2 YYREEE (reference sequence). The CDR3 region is CASRAPGETKNIQYF. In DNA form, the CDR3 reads TGTGCCAGCAGGGCTCCCGGGGAAACCAAAAACATTCAGTACTTC.

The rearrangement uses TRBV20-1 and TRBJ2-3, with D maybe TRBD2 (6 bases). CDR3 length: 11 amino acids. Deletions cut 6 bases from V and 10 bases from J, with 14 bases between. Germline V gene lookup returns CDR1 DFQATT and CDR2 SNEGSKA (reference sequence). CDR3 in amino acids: CSARDPVAQYF. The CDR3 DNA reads TGCAGTGCGCGGGACCCGGTAGCGCAGTATTTT.

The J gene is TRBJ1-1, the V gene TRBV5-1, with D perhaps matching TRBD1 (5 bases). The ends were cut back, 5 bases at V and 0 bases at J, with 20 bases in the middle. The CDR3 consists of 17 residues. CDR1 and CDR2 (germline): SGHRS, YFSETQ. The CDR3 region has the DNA TGCGCCAGCAGTATTAAGTCTACAGGACTCATGAACACTGAAGCTTTCTTT. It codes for CASSIKSTGLMNTEAFF.

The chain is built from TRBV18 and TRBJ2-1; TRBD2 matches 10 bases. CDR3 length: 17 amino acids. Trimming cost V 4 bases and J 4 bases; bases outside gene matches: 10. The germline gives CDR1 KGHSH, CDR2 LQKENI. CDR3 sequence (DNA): TGTGCCAGCTCACAAACTAGCGGGGCTGGGGATTACAATGAGCAGTTCTTC. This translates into CASSQTSGAGDYNEQFF.

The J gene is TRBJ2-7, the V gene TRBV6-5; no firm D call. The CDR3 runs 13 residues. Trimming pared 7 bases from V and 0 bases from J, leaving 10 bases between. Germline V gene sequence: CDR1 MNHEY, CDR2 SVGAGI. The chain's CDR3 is CASTSPVSYEQYF. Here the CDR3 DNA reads TGTGCCAGCACATCACCAGTCTCCTACGAGCAGTACTTC.

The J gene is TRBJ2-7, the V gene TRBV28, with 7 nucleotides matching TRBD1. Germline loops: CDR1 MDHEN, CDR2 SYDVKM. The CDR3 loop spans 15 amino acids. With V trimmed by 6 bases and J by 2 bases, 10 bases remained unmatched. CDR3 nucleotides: TGTGCCAGCAGGACCACAGGGGTTTCAACCTACGAGCAGTACTTC. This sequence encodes CASRTTGVSTYEQYF.

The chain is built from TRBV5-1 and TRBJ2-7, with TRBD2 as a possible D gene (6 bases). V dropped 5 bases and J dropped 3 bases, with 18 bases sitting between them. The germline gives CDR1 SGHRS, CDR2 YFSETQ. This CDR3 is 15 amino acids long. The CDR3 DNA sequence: TGCGCCAGCAGTCAAGGGCAGACTAGTCACTACGAGCAGTACTTC. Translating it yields CASSQGQTSHYEQYF.

The CDR3 region has the DNA TGTGCCAGCATCGATGATACAGCCAAAAACATTCAGTACTTC. Residues: CASIDDTAKNIQYF. This rearrangement joins TRBV25-1 to TRBJ2-4; D is ambiguous. The V gene's germline CDR1 is MGHDK and CDR2 SYGVNS. V was cut by 7 bases and J by 0 bases, with 10 bases left in between. CDR3 length: 14 amino acids.

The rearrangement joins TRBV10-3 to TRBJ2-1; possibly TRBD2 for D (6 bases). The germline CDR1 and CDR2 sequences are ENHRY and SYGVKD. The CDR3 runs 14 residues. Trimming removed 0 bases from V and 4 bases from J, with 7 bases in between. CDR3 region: CAISESDYYNEQFF. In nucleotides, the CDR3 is TGTGCCATCAGTGAGTCGGACTATTACAATGAGCAGTTCTTC.

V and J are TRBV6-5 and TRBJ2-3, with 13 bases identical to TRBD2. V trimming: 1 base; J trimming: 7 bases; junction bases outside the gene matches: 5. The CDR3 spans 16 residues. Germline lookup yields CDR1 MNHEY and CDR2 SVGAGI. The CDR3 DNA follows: TGTGCCAGCAGTTACTTGACTAGCGGGAGGCCCTATACGCAGTATTTT. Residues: CASSYLTSGRPYTQYF.

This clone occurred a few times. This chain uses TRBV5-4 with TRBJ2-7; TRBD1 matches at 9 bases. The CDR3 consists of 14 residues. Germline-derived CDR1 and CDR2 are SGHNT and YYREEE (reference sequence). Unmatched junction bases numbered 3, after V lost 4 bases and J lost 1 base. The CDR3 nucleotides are TGTGCCAGCAGCCGGGACAGGGTATCCTACGAGCAGTACTTC. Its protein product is CASSRDRVSYEQYF. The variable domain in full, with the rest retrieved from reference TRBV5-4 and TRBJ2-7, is ETGVTQSPTHLIKTRGQQVTLRCSSQSGHNTVSWYQQALGQGPQFIFQYYREEENGRGNFPPRFSGLQFPNYSSELNVNALELDDSALYLCASSRDRVSYEQYFGPGTRLTVT.

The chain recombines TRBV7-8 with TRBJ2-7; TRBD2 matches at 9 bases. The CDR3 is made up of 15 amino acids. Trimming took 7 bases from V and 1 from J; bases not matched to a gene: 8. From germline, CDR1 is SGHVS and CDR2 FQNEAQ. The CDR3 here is CASTSTLAGSYEQYF. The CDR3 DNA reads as TGTGCCAGCACCTCTACTCTAGCGGGGTCCTACGAGCAGTACTTC.

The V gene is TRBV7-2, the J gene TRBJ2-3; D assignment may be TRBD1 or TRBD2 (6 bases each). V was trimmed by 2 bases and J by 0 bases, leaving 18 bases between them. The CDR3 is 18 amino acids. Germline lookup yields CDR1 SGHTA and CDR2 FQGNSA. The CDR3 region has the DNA TGTGCCAGCAGCTTAAGGGGGGTACGGGGGCCTAGCACAGATACGCAGTATTTT. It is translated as CASSLRGVRGPSTDTQYF.

The CDR3 sequence: CASSPGRGGSYEQYF. The CDR3 DNA sequence: TGTGCCAGCAGCCCTGGCAGGGGGGGCTCCTACGAGCAGTACTTC. The chain employs TRBV11-3 and TRBJ2-7; D is possibly TRBD1 or TRBD2 (7 bases each). The CDR3 length is 15 residues. V was trimmed by 5 bases and J by 0 bases, leaving 14 bases between them. Germline loops: CDR1 SGHNT, CDR2 YENEEA.

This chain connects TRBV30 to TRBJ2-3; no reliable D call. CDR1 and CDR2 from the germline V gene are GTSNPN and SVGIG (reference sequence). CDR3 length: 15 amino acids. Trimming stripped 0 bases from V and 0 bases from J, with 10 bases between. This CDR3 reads CAWSVSTGSTDTQYF. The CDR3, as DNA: TGTGCCTGGAGTGTATCTACCGGGAGCACAGATACGCAGTATTTT.

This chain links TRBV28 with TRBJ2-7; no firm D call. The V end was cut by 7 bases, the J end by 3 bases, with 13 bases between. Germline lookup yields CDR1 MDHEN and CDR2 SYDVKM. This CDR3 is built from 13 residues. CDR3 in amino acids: CASMDAFLYEQYF. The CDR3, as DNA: TGTGCCAGCATGGACGCCTTCCTCTACGAGCAGTACTTC.

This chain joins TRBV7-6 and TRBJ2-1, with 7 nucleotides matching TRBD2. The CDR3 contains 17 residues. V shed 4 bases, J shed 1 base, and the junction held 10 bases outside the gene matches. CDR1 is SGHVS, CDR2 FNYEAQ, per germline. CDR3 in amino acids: CASSYPPWGGSYNEQFF. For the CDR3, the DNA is TGTGCCAGCAGCTACCCCCCGTGGGGGGGGTCCTACAATGAGCAGTTCTTC. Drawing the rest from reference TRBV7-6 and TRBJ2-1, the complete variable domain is GAGVSQSPRYKVTKRGQDVALRCDPISGHVSLYWYRQALGQGPEFLTYFNYEAQQDKSGLPNDRFSAERPEGSISTLTIQRTEQRDSAMYRCASSYPPWGGSYNEQFFGPGTRLTVL.

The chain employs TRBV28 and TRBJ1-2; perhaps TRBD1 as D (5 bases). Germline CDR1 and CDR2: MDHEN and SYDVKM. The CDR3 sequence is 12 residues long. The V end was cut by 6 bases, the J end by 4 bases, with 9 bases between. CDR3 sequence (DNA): TGTGCCAGCAGATTGGGGGGCTATGGCTACACCTTC. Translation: CASRLGGYGYTF.

The CDR3 bases are TGTGCCAGCAAAGGGGCAAAAACCTACGAGCAGTACTTC. Its translation: CASKGAKTYEQYF. The rearrangement joins TRBV6-5 to TRBJ2-7, with D tentatively TRBD1 (5 bases). The CDR3 totals 13 residues. The ends were cut back, 7 bases at V and 2 bases at J, with 12 bases in the middle. CDR1 MNHEY and CDR2 SVGAGI come from the germline V gene.

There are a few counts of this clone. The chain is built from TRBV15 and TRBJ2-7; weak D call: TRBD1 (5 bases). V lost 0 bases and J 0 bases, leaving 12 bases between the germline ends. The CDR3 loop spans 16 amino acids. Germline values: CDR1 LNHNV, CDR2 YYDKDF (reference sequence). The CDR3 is CATSREGPESSYEQYF. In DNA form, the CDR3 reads TGTGCCACCAGCAGAGAGGGGCCGGAGAGCTCCTACGAGCAGTACTTC.

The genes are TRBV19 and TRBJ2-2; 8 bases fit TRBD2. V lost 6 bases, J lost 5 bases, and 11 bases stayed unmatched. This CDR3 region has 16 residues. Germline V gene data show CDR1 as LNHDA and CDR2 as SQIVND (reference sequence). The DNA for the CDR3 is TGTGCCAGTAGCCCGAATAAAGCGGGAGTTACCGGGGAGCTGTTTTTT. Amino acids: CASSPNKAGVTGELFF.

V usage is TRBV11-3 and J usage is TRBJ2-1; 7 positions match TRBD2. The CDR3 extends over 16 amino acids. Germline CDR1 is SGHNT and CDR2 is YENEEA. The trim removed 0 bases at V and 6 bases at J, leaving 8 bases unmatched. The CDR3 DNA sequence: TGTGCCAGCAGCTTAGAGGGGAGGGCCATAGGCAATGAGCAGTTCTTC. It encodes CASSLEGRAIGNEQFF.

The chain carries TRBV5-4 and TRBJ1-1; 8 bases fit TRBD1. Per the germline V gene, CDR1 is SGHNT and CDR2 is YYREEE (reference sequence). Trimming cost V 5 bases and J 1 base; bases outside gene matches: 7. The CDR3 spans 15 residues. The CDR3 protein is CASSFTGTGNTEAFF. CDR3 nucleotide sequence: TGTGCCAGCAGTTTTACCGGGACAGGGAACACTGAAGCTTTCTTT.

CDR3 in DNA: TGTGCCAGTAGTCGTCCCGGGACAGGGGGTAACGAGCAGTACTTC. Its translation is CASSRPGTGGNEQYF. J is TRBJ2-7 and V is TRBV19, with 11 bases that match TRBD1. The length of the CDR3 is 15 residues. V trimming: 5 bases; J trimming: 5 bases; junction bases outside the gene matches: 8. Germline V lookup: CDR1 LNHDA, CDR2 SQIVND (reference sequence).

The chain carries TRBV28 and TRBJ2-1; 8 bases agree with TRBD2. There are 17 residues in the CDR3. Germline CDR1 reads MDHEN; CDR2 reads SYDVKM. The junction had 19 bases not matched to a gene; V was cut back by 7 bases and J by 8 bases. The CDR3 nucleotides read TGTGCCAGCAACCCGCGGGGAGTCCAGCGGGAGAACCATGAGCAGTTCTTC. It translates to CASNPRGVQRENHEQFF.